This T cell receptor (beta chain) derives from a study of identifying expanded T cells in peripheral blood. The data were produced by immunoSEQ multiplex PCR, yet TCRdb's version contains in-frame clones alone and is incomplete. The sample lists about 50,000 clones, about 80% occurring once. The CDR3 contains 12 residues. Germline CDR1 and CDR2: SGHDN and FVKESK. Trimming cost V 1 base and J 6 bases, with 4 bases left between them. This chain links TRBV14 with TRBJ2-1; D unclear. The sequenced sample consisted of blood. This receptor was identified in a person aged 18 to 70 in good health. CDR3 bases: TGTGCCAGCAGCCAAGCTTTCAATGAGCAGTTCTTC. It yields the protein CASSQAFNEQFF.